The present T cell receptor beta chain was sequenced within a study of monozygotic twins with inflammatory bowel disease. Findings of the study overall: No difference in repertoire similarity was seen between concordant and discordant twins, possibly because power was limited.

Notes on this clonotype: The antigen remains undetermined.

Each CDR3 protein gets one entry in TCRdb, which reprocessed the 5' RACE reads and gives no DNA. This repertoire includes more than 300,000 distinct CDR3 sequences. CDR1 and CDR2 from the germline V gene are SGHRS and YFSETQ. This CDR3 has 13 amino acids. Per donor, over 2 ml of blood was collected and frozen. This clonotype originated in a human donor with ulcerative colitis or Crohn's disease, or a healthy co-twin of an affected twin (not recorded which). This chain links TRBV5-1 with TRBJ2-3; the D gene TCRdb calls, TRBD1, cannot be checked with no DNA. The sample was blood. The CDR3 sequence: CASSVSGKDTQYF.